The 25 T cell receptor beta chains reported below all come from one sample, sequenced in a study of blood T cell repertoires in COVID-19. Sequencing was performed with immunoSEQ multiplex PCR; in TCRdb, only in-frame clones are kept and a portion is missing. This sample carries 100,000 to 150,000 clones, around 87% of them seen once, and the ten largest clones take 30%. Sequenced: peripheral blood. Source of these receptors: a woman in her 70s with acute or convalescent COVID-19.

The chain has TRBV7-9 and TRBJ1-3, with D hard to call. The CDR3 covers 19 residues. V lost 9 bases and J 0 bases, leaving 27 bases between the germline ends. Germline CDR1 SEHNR, CDR2 FQNEAQ (reference sequence). CDR3 amino acids: CARSSLTHTYQRSGNTIYF. The CDR3 DNA reads as TGTGCCAGGAGCAGCTTAACGCACACGTATCAGCGCTCTGGAAACACCATATATTTT.

J is TRBJ1-5 and V is TRBV10-2, with a weak D call TRBD1 (5 bases). This CDR3 is 15 amino acids long. CDR1 WSHSY and CDR2 SAAADI come from the germline V gene. V dropped 10 bases and J dropped 5 bases, with 21 bases sitting between them. CDR3 amino acids: CATRLRQGTDQPQHF. CDR3 coding DNA: TGCGCCACTCGTTTGAGGCAGGGCACCGATCAGCCCCAGCATTTT.

The chain combines TRBV5-1 with TRBJ2-1; 8 bases match TRBD2. CDR1 and CDR2 (germline): SGHRS, YFSETQ. This CDR3 comprises 15 residues. J was trimmed by 7 bases and V by 0 bases; bases with no gene match: 6. The DNA for the CDR3 is TGCGCCAGCAGCTTGGCCCTAGCGGGTCTTAATGAGCAGTTCTTC. It is translated as CASSLALAGLNEQFF.

The CDR3 nucleotides read TGTGCCAGCAGCTTAAGGGCAGGGTTCCAACAGCCCCAGCATTTT. This sequence encodes CASSLRAGFQQPQHF. The J gene is TRBJ1-5, the V gene TRBV11-2; D possibly corresponds to TRBD1 (5 bases). Trimming stripped 2 bases from V and 7 bases from J, with 15 bases between. Germline loops: CDR1 SGHAT, CDR2 FQNNGV. The CDR3 runs to 15 residues.

This CDR3 is CAISWDSVISGANVLTF. In DNA form, the CDR3 reads TGTGCCATCAGTTGGGACAGCGTAATCTCTGGGGCCAACGTCCTGACTTTC. The chain links TRBV10-3 to TRBJ2-6; TRBD1 matches 7 bases. CDR3 length equals 17 residues. Germline CDR1 reads ENHRY; CDR2 reads SYGVKD. The trim removed 5 bases at V and 0 bases at J, leaving 7 bases unmatched.

The rearrangement links TRBV14 to TRBJ1-1; TRBD1 matches at 8 bases. The germline CDR1 and CDR2 sequences are SGHDN and FVKESK. This CDR3 region has 14 residues. With 4 bases clipped from V and 2 bases from J, the junction kept 3 bases outside the gene matches. In DNA form, the CDR3 reads TGTGCCAGCAGCCCTACAGGGGGAAACACTGAAGCTTTCTTT. Its protein product is CASSPTGGNTEAFF. The full variable domain, its missing parts supplied by reference TRBV14 and TRBJ1-1, is EAGVTQFPSHSVIEKGQTVTLRCDPISGHDNLYWYRRVMGKEIKFLLHFVKESKQDESGMPNNRFLAERTGGTYSTLKVQPAELEDSGVYFCASSPTGGNTEAFFGQGTRLTVV.

CDR3 sequence reads: CASSGARGSWSGNTIYF. CDR3 sequence (DNA): TGTGCCAGCAGTGGCGCCAGGGGGAGTTGGTCTGGAAACACCATATATTTT. V and J are TRBV28 and TRBJ1-3; 7 nucleotides align to TRBD1. The CDR3 covers 17 residues. V trimming: 5 bases; J trimming: 1 base; junction bases outside the gene matches: 11. Looked up from germline, CDR1 is MDHEN and CDR2 is SYDVKM.

CDR3 sequence reads: CASSALAGGGTDTQYF. DNA for the CDR3: TGTGCCAGCAGCGCTTTAGCGGGGGGCGGCACAGATACGCAGTATTTT. The V and J genes are TRBV9 and TRBJ2-3; 10 bases map to TRBD2. The germline CDR1 and CDR2 sequences are SGDLS and YYNGEE. V was clipped by 3 bases and J by 1 base; unmatched bases: 5. This CDR3 is built from 16 residues. The entire variable domain, with the rest obtained from reference TRBV9 and TRBJ2-3, is as follows: DSGVTQTPKHLITATGQRVTLRCSPRSGDLSVYWYQQSLDQGLQFLIQYYNGEERAKGNILERFSAQQFPDLHSELNLSSLELGDSALYFCASSALAGGGTDTQYFGPGTRLTVL.

The chain uses TRBV7-2 and TRBJ2-1; tentatively, D is TRBD1 (6 bases). CDR1 is SGHTA and CDR2 is FQGNSA in the germline V gene. The ends were cut back, 5 bases at V and 10 bases at J, with 24 bases in the middle. The CDR3 loop spans 16 amino acids. This CDR3 reads CASSHHPGHSLWEQFF. The DNA of the CDR3 is TGTGCCAGCAGCCATCATCCGGGACATTCCCTCTGGGAGCAGTTCTTC. Using reference TRBV7-2 and TRBJ2-1 for the parts outside the CDR3, the full variable domain is GAGVSQSPSNKVTEKGKDVELRCDPISGHTALYWYRQSLGQGLEFLIYFQGNSAPDKSGLPSDRFSAERTGGSVSTLTIQRTQQEDSAVYLCASSHHPGHSLWEQFFGPGTRLTVL.

The rearrangement joins TRBV28 to TRBJ1-2, with unresolved D. The CDR3 length is 13 residues. The V gene's germline CDR1 is MDHEN and CDR2 SYDVKM. V was pared by 5 bases and J by 4 bases, with 11 bases between. The CDR3 spells CASSGNTPYGYTF. CDR3 bases: TGTGCCAGCAGTGGTAACACCCCCTATGGCTACACCTTC.

This clone was counted only a few times. V and J are TRBV24-1 and TRBJ1-6; D not certain. Germline loops: CDR1 KGHDR, CDR2 SFDVKD. This CDR3 spans 17 amino acids. V lost 9 bases and J lost 4, with 21 bases in between. The DNA for the CDR3 is TGTGCCACCTTCTGCCCAGCGGACGGATTGTATAATTCACCCCTCCACTTT. Translated, it gives CATFCPADGLYNSPLHF.

This chain uses TRBV7-3 with TRBJ1-6; the D is unclear. Germline V CDR1 and CDR2: SGHTA, FQGTGA. The CDR3 spans 14 residues. V dropped 2 bases and J dropped 15 bases, with 17 bases sitting between them. Written as DNA, the CDR3 is TGTGCCAGCAGCTTAGGGGTTGACGGGAGTCTCCTCCACTTT. Its translation is CASSLGVDGSLLHF.

V usage is TRBV7-9 and J usage is TRBJ1-2; D is unresolved. Germline values: CDR1 SEHNR, CDR2 FQNEAQ (reference sequence). Trimming cost V 0 bases and J 4 bases, with 12 bases left between them. This CDR3 has 15 amino acids. CDR3 protein: CASSLALPGSYGYTF. The CDR3 nucleotides read TGTGCCAGCAGCTTAGCTCTTCCGGGAAGCTATGGCTACACCTTC.

V is TRBV27 and J is TRBJ2-2, with D possibly TRBD1 on 7 matching bases. V was cut by 1 base and J by 3 bases, with 18 bases left in between. Germline V gives CDR1 MNHEY, CDR2 SMNVEV (reference sequence). The CDR3 loop spans 18 amino acids. CDR3: CASSLFGGKGAYTGELFF. The CDR3 nucleotides read TGTGCCAGCAGTTTATTCGGGGGAAAGGGGGCCTACACCGGGGAGCTGTTTTTT.

The chain recombines TRBV10-3 with TRBJ2-7; a possible D gene is TRBD1 (6 bases). Trimming took 6 bases from V and 1 from J, leaving 7 bases between them. Germline CDR1 is ENHRY and CDR2 is SYGVKD. This CDR3 has 12 residues. The CDR3 loop reads CAISTGSYEQYF. The CDR3 region has the DNA TGTGCCATCAGCACAGGGTCCTACGAGCAGTACTTC.

This clone was recorded only once. The CDR3, as DNA: TGTGCCAGCAGCTTACAGCGGGGGGCGACAGATACGCAGTATTTT. Amino acid sequence: CASSLQRGATDTQYF. This chain uses TRBV11-2 with TRBJ2-3, with 9 bases fitting TRBD2. The CDR3 totals 15 residues. The V and J ends lost 2 bases and 3 bases, in that order; junction bases with no gene match: 3. CDR1 and CDR2 (germline): SGHAT, FQNNGV.

The chain employs TRBV6-1 and TRBJ2-7; D gene ambiguous. The germline gives CDR1 MNHNS, CDR2 SASEGT. Between the trimmed V and J ends, which lost 3 bases and 8 bases, there was a span of 14 bases. CDR3 length: 13 amino acids. Here the CDR3 DNA reads TGTGCCAGCAGTGACCCCCCCGTAGATAAGCAGTACTTC. It yields the protein CASSDPPVDKQYF.

The chain uses TRBV19 and TRBJ2-7; 7 bases are shared with TRBD1. J gave up 6 bases and V 5 bases, and 1 base lay outside the gene matches. Germline V gene lookup returns CDR1 LNHDA and CDR2 SQIVND (reference sequence). The CDR3 sequence is 11 residues long. The CDR3 is CASSDRAEQYF. CDR3 nucleotide sequence: TGTGCCAGTAGTGACAGGGCCGAGCAGTACTTC. The full variable domain, in which reference TRBV19 and TRBJ2-7 provide the parts outside the CDR3, is DGGITQSPKYLFRKEGQNVTLSCEQNLNHDAMYWYRQDPGQGLRLIYYSQIVNDFQKGDIAEGYSVSREKKESFPLTVTSAQKNPTAFYLCASSDRAEQYFGPGTRLTVT.

The V and J genes are TRBV28 and TRBJ1-3; perhaps TRBD1 as D (5 bases). Between the trimmed V and J ends, which lost 4 bases and 0 bases, there was a span of 13 bases. The CDR3 has 16 residues. Germline loops: CDR1 MDHEN, CDR2 SYDVKM. CDR3 region: CASSSPGLDSGNTIYF. The CDR3 nucleotides are TGTGCCAGCAGTTCTCCGGGACTCGACTCTGGAAACACCATATATTTT. The full variable domain, rest sourced from reference TRBV28 and TRBJ1-3, is DVKVTQSSRYLVKRTGEKVFLECVQDMDHENMFWYRQDPGLGLRLIYFSYDVKMKEKGDIPEGYSVSREKKERFSLILESASTNQTSMYLCASSSPGLDSGNTIYFGEGSWLTVV.

The chain carries TRBV4-2 and TRBJ2-7, with D tentatively TRBD2 (5 bases). The CDR3 length is 17 residues. With 2 bases removed from V and 0 bases from J, the gap between germline ends came to 17 bases. CDR1 is LGHNA and CDR2 is YNFKEQ in the germline V gene. CDR3 DNA sequence: TGTGCCAGCAGCCAACCGTTGATGACGGGGAGCTCCTACGAGCAGTACTTC. Amino acid sequence: CASSQPLMTGSSYEQYF.

The gene calls are TRBV29-1 and TRBJ2-3, with TRBD1 matching over 7 bases. The J segment lost 1 base and the V segment lost 6 bases, leaving 7 bases of the junction unmatched. CDR3 length: 14 residues. Germline values: CDR1 SQVTM, CDR2 ANQGSEA. The CDR3 coding sequence is TGCAGCGTCTCGACAGGGAGAGGCACAGATACGCAGTATTTT. As protein: CSVSTGRGTDTQYF.

This clone was seen only once. The chain employs TRBV7-8 and TRBJ2-2; no firm D call. Germline CDR1 and CDR2: SGHVS and FQNEAQ. Trimming stripped 3 bases from V and 6 bases from J, with 11 bases between. This CDR3 comprises 14 residues. The CDR3 DNA is TGTGCCAGCAGCTTGGGTAGTCAGGCCGGGGAGCTGTTTTTT. Amino acid sequence: CASSLGSQAGELFF. The full variable domain, its missing parts supplied by reference TRBV7-8 and TRBJ2-2, is GAGVSQSPRYKVAKRGQDVALRCDPISGHVSLFWYQQALGQGPEFLTYFQNEAQLDKSGLPSDRFFAERPEGSVSTLKIQRTQQEDSAVYLCASSLGSQAGELFFGEGSRLTVL.

The chain uses TRBV14 and TRBJ2-3, with 8 nucleotides matching TRBD1. The germline V gene has CDR1 SGHDN and CDR2 FVKESK. The CDR3 sequence is 16 residues long. The V gene end was trimmed by 4 bases and the J gene end by 6 bases; junction bases not matched to a gene: 12. This CDR3 reads CASSPGTGLRRDTQYF. CDR3 sequence (DNA): TGTGCCAGCAGCCCAGGGACAGGACTCCGCAGGGATACGCAGTATTTT.

The chain couples TRBV7-8 to TRBJ2-1, with TRBD2 matching 8 bases. CDR3 length equals 15 residues. Germline loops: CDR1 SGHVS, CDR2 FQNEAQ. Trimming cost V 5 bases and J 4 bases; bases outside gene matches: 7. CDR3 DNA: TGTGCCAGCAGCCTTATAGCGGGGCAGTACAATGAGCAGTTCTTC. Translated, it gives CASSLIAGQYNEQFF.

The CDR3 sequence is CASSREGPANTGELFF. The CDR3 DNA is TGCGCCAGCAGCCGGGAGGGCCCGGCGAACACCGGGGAGCTGTTTTTT. The J gene is TRBJ2-2, the V gene TRBV5-1; 8 nucleotides match TRBD2. The CDR3 totals 16 residues. V gave up 4 bases and J gave up 0 bases; unmatched junction bases: 5. Germline V gives CDR1 SGHRS, CDR2 YFSETQ.